The clone carrying this TCR beta chain was counted once. What it binds is not known. PCR or immunohistochemistry showed mismatch repair deficiency in every enrolled patient. A few pembrolizumab responders had their TCRs sequenced. Measured with immunoSEQ multiplex PCR; TCRdb has only the in-frame clones, and not every one. The sample includes some 120,000 clones, around 86% of them seen just once. The data originate from a study of PD-1 blockade in mismatch repair-deficient tumors. Trimming stripped 3 bases from V and 7 bases from J, with 10 bases between. The CDR3 covers 12 residues. Germline CDR1 SNHLY, CDR2 FYNNEI. Findings and caveats of the study: Tumor-resident clones, often undetectable pretreatment in blood, expanded then contracted after pembrolizumab.

The chain couples TRBV2 to TRBJ2-7; D not certain. The receptor was isolated from an adult with mismatch repair-deficient cancer. The sequencing used peripheral blood, collected 44 weeks after starting pembrolizumab. In DNA, the CDR3 is TGTGCCAGCAGTGAGGGAACTGGGGAGCAGTACTTC. It translates to CASSEGTGEQYF.